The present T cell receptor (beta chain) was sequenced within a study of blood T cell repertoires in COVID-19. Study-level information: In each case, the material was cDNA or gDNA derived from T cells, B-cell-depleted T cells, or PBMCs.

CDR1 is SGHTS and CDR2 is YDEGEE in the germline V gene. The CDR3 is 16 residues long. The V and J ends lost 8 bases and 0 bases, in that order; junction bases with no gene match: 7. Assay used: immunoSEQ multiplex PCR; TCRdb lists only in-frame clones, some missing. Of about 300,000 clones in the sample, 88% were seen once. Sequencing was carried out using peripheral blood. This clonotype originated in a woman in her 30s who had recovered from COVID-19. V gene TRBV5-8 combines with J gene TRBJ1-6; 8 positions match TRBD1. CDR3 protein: CASNTGGSSYNSPLHF. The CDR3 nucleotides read TGTGCCAGTAATACAGGGGGGAGCTCCTATAATTCACCCCTCCACTTT.